This TCR beta chain was captured by sequencing in a study of somatic mutations in cytotoxic T cells in rheumatoid arthritis. Study-wide background: In some cases, T-cell populations stained with V beta antibodies were flow-sorted at nearly 100% purity, and these included V beta1+ cells sequenced for TCRB.

As regards this clone: Other DNA sequences from this sample encode an identical CDR3 as well.

The CDR3 runs 14 residues. The trim removed 0 bases at V and 4 bases at J, leaving 3 bases unmatched. The V gene's germline CDR1 is SGDLS and CDR2 YYNGEE. Produced via immunoSEQ multiplex PCR; TCRdb's table is partial and in-frame only. The data contain some 23,000 clones, roughly 80% of them singletons. This TCR was recovered from an adult with rheumatoid arthritis. V gene TRBV9 combines with J gene TRBJ1-1, with 7 bases matching TRBD1. Sequences were obtained from CD8+ T cells sorted from blood. CDR3 coding DNA: TGTGCCAGCAGCGTAGCAGGGGGTGGCACTGAAGCTTTCTTT. Residues: CASSVAGGGTEAFF.